This T cell receptor (beta chain) was documented in a study of vaccination and CD4 T cells after COVID-19. At the level of the study: A median of approximately 100 days (range 35 to 161) separated diagnosis from post-COVID sampling.

Time point denoted: late sampling 161 to 241 days after vaccination in a few convalescent patients. Regarding treatment: approximately nine-day PBMC culture with coronavirus spike peptide pools or control peptides (ViraFEST assay). Sequencing of the DNA from cultured CD4+ T cells was carried out with the Oncomine TCR Beta short-read assay. In TCRdb, the PCR reads were re-called with MiXCR into one record per CDR3 protein. The sample holds about 17,000 distinct CDR3 sequences, 40% to 50% seen once. As for this clonotype: What it binds is not known.

There are 17 residues in the CDR3. General study results and limits: Convalescent patients displayed a median roughly 90% of reactive clones emerging only post-vaccination.

The chain combines TRBV21-1 with TRBJ2-7; the D segment call TRBD2 is taken from the table without a DNA check. TRBV21-1 is designated a pseudogene. The sequence derives from a human donor who had recovered from COVID-19. This specimen consisted of CD4+ T cells from blood, cultured in vitro, obtained about 7 months after SARS-CoV-2 vaccination. In DNA, the CDR3 is TGTGCCAGCAGCAAAGGAGGCCTAGCGGGGACACGTTACGAGCAGTACTTC. Translated, it gives CASSKGGLAGTRYEQYF.